The entry below gives a single T cell receptor beta chain sequence along with its context. The antigen this receptor binds is unknown. Base qualities were left out, and no much larger clone turns up one base away. The data were taken from a study of T cell changes during pregnancy in multiple sclerosis (dated by TCRdb to about 2019). Background for the entire study: The study looked at changes in the T cell repertoire across pregnancy in women with multiple sclerosis.

The method behind the library was the immunoSEQ multiplex PCR assay. TCRdb retrieved this table from immuneACCESS and kept in-frame rearrangements only. Not all clones are present; in checked studies, unresolved V genes account for under half, and no reason is known for the remainder. This sample comprises roughly 80,000 clones, around 92% of them detected only once. The ten largest clones represent less than 3% of the sample. The V and J ends are trimmed by 1 base and 5 bases, leaving 8 bases between them. The CDR3 contains 14 residues, cysteine and phenylalanine counted. The CDR3 DNA has 42 bases and is translated from base 1. CDR1 and CDR2 were assigned from the germline V gene as SGHAT and FQNNGV.

This receptor chain uses TRBV11-2 and TRBJ2-2; TRBD2 could be the D gene, as 6 bases match. This specimen was peripheral blood, taken before pregnancy. This clonotype was sampled from a female donor with multiple sclerosis, enrolled in a pregnancy study. The CDR3 reads CASSLAGATGELFF. In nucleotides, the sequence is TGTGCCAGCAGCTTAGCGGGAGCGACCGGGGAGCTGTTTTTT.